This TCR beta chain was recovered during a study of blood T cell repertoires in COVID-19. Study summary: There were acute and convalescent COVID-19 samples, and they came from the United States, Italy and Spain. From T cells, B-cell-depleted T cells, or PBMCs came the material, which was cDNA or gDNA.

Authors' data handling: Amplification of reference gene primers provided the estimated nucleated cell counts. Data came from immunoSEQ multiplex PCR; TCRdb stores just in-frame clones and leaves some out. V and J calls and clone size are copied from that table; D and trimming were computed from the DNA. Of about 140,000 clones listed, more than 70% are singletons. This CDR3 contains 16 residues. Per germline, CDR1 MDHEN and CDR2 SYDVKM. As regards this clone: Compared with germline, one end of the junction differs, possibly owing to a read error.

Sequenced sample: peripheral blood. This clonotype was obtained from a man aged 45 to 65 with active or convalescent COVID-19. The gene calls are TRBV28 and TRBJ1-1; D possibly corresponds to TRBD1 (6 bases). The CDR3 sequence: CASIPPRGGVNTEAFF. CDR3 sequence (DNA): TGTGCCAGCATCCCACCTCGAGGGGGAGTGAATACTGAAGCTTTCTTT.